What follows are 12 T cell receptor beta chains derived from one specimen sequenced in a study of Graves' ophthalmopathy and Graves' hyperthyroidism (dated by TCRdb to the late 2010s). The sequencer listed for this sample is Illumina HiSeq 2000. For repertoire sequencing, the TCR beta CDR3 regions were amplified from RNA transcripts. A first-round RT-PCR used HTBI primers with the Qiagen OneStep RT-PCR kit, followed by a second-round multiplex PCR, size selection and purification. TCRdb took the public reads, trimmed them with fastp at Q25, ran MiXCR for clone calling and kept in-frame beta chains. One record per CDR3 amino acid sequence lists the most common genes and DNA. The sample contains roughly 400,000 distinct CDR3 sequences, about 18% of them found a single time. 1.5% to 2% of the sample belongs to the ten largest clones. Sequenced sample: peripheral blood. The receptors derive from a woman younger than 30 with Graves' ophthalmopathy. Donor details come from another sample of the same person, matched by shared clones.

This clonotype appeared many times. The chain links TRBV6-2 or TRBV6-3 to TRBJ1-5; 8 bases map to TRBD1. V gave up 2 bases and J gave up 1 base; unmatched junction bases: 7. The CDR3 length is 17 residues. The germline gives CDR1 MNHEY, CDR2 SVGEGT. The CDR3 DNA reads as TGTGCCAGCAGTTACAGACAGGGGTCGGTGAGCAATCAGCCCCAGCATTTT. It codes for CASSYRQGSVSNQPQHF.

This clonotype occurred many times. The chain recombines TRBV3-1 with TRBJ2-7; 8 positions match TRBD2. J was trimmed by 3 bases and V by 4 bases; bases with no gene match: 8. Germline V gene sequence: CDR1 LGHDT, CDR2 YNNKEL (reference sequence). The CDR3 extends over 15 amino acids. As DNA, the CDR3 is TGTGCCAGCAGCCCCGGGGGGGGGCTTCTCTACGAGCAGTACTTC. It specifies CASSPGGGLLYEQYF.

This clonotype was observed many times. V usage is TRBV29-1 and J usage is TRBJ1-3, with no clear D. CDR3 length: 13 amino acids. Deletions cut 4 bases from V and 0 bases from J, with 7 bases between. CDR1 and CDR2 from the germline V gene are SQVTM and ANQGSEA. DNA for the CDR3: TGCAGCGTTGTGGCAATCTCTGGAAACACCATATATTTT. Amino acids: CSVVAISGNTIYF.

This clonotype was recorded at least ten times. The chain joins TRBV6-5 to TRBJ1-1; D gene unclear. This CDR3 spans 15 amino acids. Per the germline V gene, CDR1 is MNHEY and CDR2 is SVGAGI. V lost 2 bases and J 5 bases, leaving 15 bases between the germline ends. In DNA form, the CDR3 reads TGTGCCAGCAGTTACCCAACATTGGTGTTAACTGAAGCTTTCTTT. As protein: CASSYPTLVLTEAFF.

The chain employs TRBV6-1 and TRBJ2-7; TRBD2 aligns across 13 bases. After removal of 3 bases from V and 6 bases from J, the junction contained 5 bases not matched to a gene. The CDR3 is 15 residues long. Per germline, CDR1 MNHNS and CDR2 SASEGT. In DNA, the CDR3 is TGTGCCAGCAGTGACAGGACTAGCGGGAGTGGCGAGCAGTACTTC. Translating gives CASSDRTSGSGEQYF.

This clonotype occurred a few times. This chain uses TRBV3-1 with TRBJ2-5; maybe TRBD2 (5 bases). V was clipped by 3 bases and J by 5 bases, with 13 bases between them. The germline gives CDR1 LGHDT, CDR2 YNNKEL (reference sequence). This CDR3 comprises 14 residues. The CDR3 sequence: CASSQVGGYETQYF. For the CDR3, the DNA is TGTGCCAGCAGCCAGGTCGGAGGTTATGAGACCCAGTACTTC.

This clonotype was recorded at least ten times. The J gene is TRBJ2-5, the V gene TRBV15, with 10 bases matching TRBD2. The V segment lost 0 bases and the J segment 4 bases; nucleotides outside the gene matches: 11. This CDR3 comprises 18 residues. CDR1 is LNHNV and CDR2 is YYDKDF in the germline V gene (reference sequence). The CDR3 DNA follows: TGTGCCACCAGCAGAGATCAACCTAGCGGGAGAAAGGGAGAGACCCAGTACTTC. Its translation: CATSRDQPSGRKGETQYF. The whole variable domain, remainder taken from reference TRBV15 and TRBJ2-5, is DAMVIQNPRYQVTQFGKPVTLSCSQTLNHNVMYWYQQKSSQAPKLLFHYYDKDFNNEADTPDNFQSRRPNTSFCFLDIRSPGLGDTAMYLCATSRDQPSGRKGETQYFGPGTRLLVL.

This clonotype was recorded at least ten times. The chain joins TRBV9 to TRBJ2-7, with TRBD2 as a possible D gene (8 bases). This CDR3 has 15 residues. Germline lookup yields CDR1 SGDLS and CDR2 YYNGEE. Trimming cost V 3 bases and J 3 bases, with 16 bases left between them. CDR3: CASSEGAGGLYEQYF. In DNA, the CDR3 is TGTGCCAGCAGCGAGGGGGCGGGAGGACTCTACGAGCAGTACTTC.

V usage is TRBV5-1 and J usage is TRBJ2-4; 10 nucleotides line up with TRBD2. The germline V gene encodes CDR1 SGHRS and CDR2 YFSETQ. The CDR3 consists of 16 residues. Trimming took 0 bases from V and 7 from J; bases not matched to a gene: 7. As DNA, the CDR3 is TGCGCCAGCAGCTTGGAGGGAGCGGGAGGGAACAACATTCAGTACTTC. Encoded protein: CASSLEGAGGNNIQYF. Variable domain in full (rest from reference TRBV5-1 and TRBJ2-4): KAGVTQTPRYLIKTRGQQVTLSCSPISGHRSVSWYQQTPGQGLQFLFEYFSETQRNKGNFPGRFSGRQFSNSRSEMNVSTLELGDSALYLCASSLEGAGGNNIQYFGAGTRLSVL.

At least ten counts were recorded for this clonotype. This chain joins TRBV27 and TRBJ2-7; TRBD2 aligns across 8 bases. The CDR3 spans 15 residues. In germline, CDR1 is MNHEY, CDR2 SMNVEV (reference sequence). Trimming took 6 bases from V and 1 from J; bases not matched to a gene: 8. The CDR3 nucleotides are TGTGCCAGCAGGAACGACCGGGAGGGGTCCTACGAGCAGTACTTC. This gives the protein CASRNDREGSYEQYF.

In its sample, this clonotype was seen a few times. J is TRBJ1-2 and V is TRBV18, with D tentatively TRBD1 (5 bases). Germline CDR1 KGHSH, CDR2 LQKENI. The CDR3 extends over 15 amino acids. V lost 2 bases, J lost 5 bases, and 15 bases lay in between. Here the CDR3 reads CASSPKGTDNYGYTF. CDR3 nucleotide sequence: TGTGCCAGCTCACCAAAGGGGACCGATAATTATGGCTACACCTTC.

This clonotype occurred many times. This sequence joins TRBV28 and TRBJ2-2; TRBD1 is a possible D gene (6 bases). V lost 5 bases and J 4 bases, leaving 14 bases between the germline ends. The CDR3 loop spans 15 amino acids. In germline, CDR1 is MDHEN, CDR2 SYDVKM. CDR3 DNA: TGTGCCAGCAGTCCGACAGGAGGAGTCACCGGGGAGCTGTTTTTT. Protein product: CASSPTGGVTGELFF.